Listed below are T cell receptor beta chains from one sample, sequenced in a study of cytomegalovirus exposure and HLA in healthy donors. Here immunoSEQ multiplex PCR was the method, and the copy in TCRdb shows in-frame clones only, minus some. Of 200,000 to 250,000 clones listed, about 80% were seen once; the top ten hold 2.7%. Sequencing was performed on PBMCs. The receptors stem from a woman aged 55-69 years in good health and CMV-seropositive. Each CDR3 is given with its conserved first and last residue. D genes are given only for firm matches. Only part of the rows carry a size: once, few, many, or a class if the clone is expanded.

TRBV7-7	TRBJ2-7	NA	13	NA	CASSLSHSYEQYF	TGTGCCAGCAGCTTATCTCACTCTTACGAGCAGTACTTC
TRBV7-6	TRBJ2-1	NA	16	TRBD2	CASSQTTAGGGSEQFF	TGTGCCAGCAGCCAGACAACAGCGGGGGGAGGTAGTGAGCAGTTCTTC
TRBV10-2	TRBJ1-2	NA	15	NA	CASSESKQGIYGYTF	TGCGCCAGCAGTGAGTCGAAGCAGGGGATCTATGGCTACACCTTC
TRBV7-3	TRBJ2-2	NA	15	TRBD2	CASSSPGGNTGELFF	TGTGCCAGCAGCTCGCCGGGGGGAAACACCGGGGAGCTGTTTTTT
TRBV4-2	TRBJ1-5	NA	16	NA	CASSQDPPGSNQPQHF	TGTGCCAGCAGCCAAGACCCGCCGGGGAGCAATCAGCCCCAGCATTTT
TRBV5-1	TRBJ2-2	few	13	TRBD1	CASSEQGRGELFF	TGCGCCAGCAGCGAACAGGGGCGCGGGGAGCTGTTTTTT
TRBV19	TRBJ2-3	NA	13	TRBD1	CASTNRGADTQYF	TGTGCCAGTACTAACAGGGGGGCAGATACGCAGTATTTT
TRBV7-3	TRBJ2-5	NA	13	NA	CASSSRYEVVQYF	TGTGCCAGCAGCTCTCGCTACGAGGTTGTCCAGTACTTC
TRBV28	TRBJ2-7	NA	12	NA	CASSQGYYEQYF	TGTGCCAGCAGTCAGGGCTACTACGAGCAGTACTTC
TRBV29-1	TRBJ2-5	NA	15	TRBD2	CSVTRLAEYQETQYF	TGCAGCGTTACGAGACTAGCAGAGTACCAAGAGACCCAGTACTTC
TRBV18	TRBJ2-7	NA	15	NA	CASSPRAGQSYEQYF	TGTGCCAGCTCACCACGCGCAGGACAATCCTACGAGCAGTACTTC
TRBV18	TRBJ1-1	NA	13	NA	CASSPQGTGEAFF	TGTGCCAGCTCACCACAGGGTACAGGTGAAGCTTTCTTT
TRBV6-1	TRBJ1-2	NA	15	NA	CASAWELSSNYGYTF	TGTGCCAGCGCTTGGGAGTTAAGTTCTAACTATGGCTACACCTTC
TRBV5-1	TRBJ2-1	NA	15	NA	CASSMVGVANNEQFF	TGCGCCAGCAGCATGGTGGGCGTGGCGAACAATGAGCAGTTCTTC
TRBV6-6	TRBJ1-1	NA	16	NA	CASSSTGAPSSTEAFF	TGTGCCAGCAGTTCGACAGGAGCCCCTTCGAGCACTGAAGCTTTCTTT
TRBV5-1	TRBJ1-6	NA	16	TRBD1	CASRASGTGGYSPLHF	TGCGCCAGCAGAGCCTCCGGGACAGGGGGGTATTCACCCCTCCACTTT
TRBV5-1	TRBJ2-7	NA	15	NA	CASSLEMGRGYEQYF	TGCGCCAGCAGCTTGGAGATGGGGCGGGGATACGAGCAGTACTTC
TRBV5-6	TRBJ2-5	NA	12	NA	CASSLAFETQYF	TGTGCCAGCAGCTTGGCCTTCGAGACCCAGTACTTC
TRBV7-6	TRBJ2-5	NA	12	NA	CASSPLTETQYF	TGTGCCAGCAGCCCACTAACGGAGACCCAGTACTTC
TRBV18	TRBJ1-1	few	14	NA	CASSRQGLNTEAFF	TGTGCCAGCTCACGCCAGGGATTGAACACTGAAGCTTTCTTT
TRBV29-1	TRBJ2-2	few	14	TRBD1	CSVADRENTGELFF	TGCAGCGTTGCCGACAGGGAAAACACCGGGGAGCTGTTTTTT
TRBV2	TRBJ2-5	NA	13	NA	CASSWTDQETQYF	TGTGCCAGCAGCTGGACAGACCAAGAGACCCAGTACTTC
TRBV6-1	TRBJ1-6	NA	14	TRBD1	CASSAGTGNSPLHF	TGTGCCAGCAGTGCTGGGACAGGGAATTCACCCCTCCACTTT
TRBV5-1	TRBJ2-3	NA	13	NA	CASSLDGWDTQYF	TGCGCCAGCAGTCTTGACGGGTGGGATACGCAGTATTTT
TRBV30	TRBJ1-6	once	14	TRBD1	CAWSPGQNNSPLHF	TGTGCCTGGAGTCCGGGACAGAATAATTCACCCCTCCACTTT
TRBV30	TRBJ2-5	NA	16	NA	CAWRLGDTSSQETQYF	TGTGCCTGGAGGCTGGGCGACACTAGCAGCCAAGAGACCCAGTACTTC
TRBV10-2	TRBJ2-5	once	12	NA	CASASNQETQYF	TGCGCCAGCGCGTCAAACCAAGAGACCCAGTACTTC
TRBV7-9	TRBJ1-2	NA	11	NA	CASSLAAAGTF	TGTGCCAGCAGCTTAGCGGCGGCGGGGACCTTC
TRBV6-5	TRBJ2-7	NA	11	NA	CASRLATEQYF	TGTGCCAGCAGGCTAGCGACCGAGCAGTACTTC
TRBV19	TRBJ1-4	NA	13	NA	CASRSGTNEKLFF	TGTGCCAGTAGGTCCGGGACTAATGAAAAACTGTTTTTT
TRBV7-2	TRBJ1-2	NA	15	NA	CASSFYRPNNYGYTF	TGTGCCAGCAGCTTTTACAGGCCGAATAACTATGGCTACACCTTC
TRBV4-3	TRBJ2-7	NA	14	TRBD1	CASSQGQGSYEQYF	TGCGCCAGCAGCCAGGGACAGGGCTCCTACGAGCAGTACTTC
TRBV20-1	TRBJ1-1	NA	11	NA	CSATNAVEAFF	TGCAGTGCCACCAACGCGGTTGAAGCTTTCTTT
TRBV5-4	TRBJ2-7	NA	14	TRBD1	CASSLRTGLAEQYF	TGTGCCAGCAGCTTACGGACAGGGTTGGCGGAGCAGTACTTC
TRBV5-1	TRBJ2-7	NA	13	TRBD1	CASSSTGEGEQYF	TGCGCCAGCAGCAGTACAGGGGAAGGCGAGCAGTACTTC
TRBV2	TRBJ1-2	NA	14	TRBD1	CASSGDPTGAHTTF	TGTGCCAGCAGTGGTGATCCTACAGGGGCGCATACCACCTTC
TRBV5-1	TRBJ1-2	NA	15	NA	CASSPEGQGYGGYTF	TGCGCCAGCAGCCCCGAAGGTCAGGGCTACGGTGGCTACACCTTC